These T cell receptor beta chains were read from a single sample in a study of persistence of HIV-infected CD4 T cells. TCRdb's table, derived via immunoSEQ multiplex PCR, lists solely in-frame clones and lacks some. The table shows tens of thousands of clones, with over 80% occurring only once. No cognate antigen is known for these TCRs. The material was CD4+ T cells sorted from PBMCs after roughly 18-hour stimulation, obtained from a patient who received antiretroviral therapy. The receptor source for this set is an adult woman with HIV who was CMV-seropositive. Each CDR3 is given with its conserved first and last residue. Each record gives: J gene, V gene, CDR3 protein.

>TRBJ1-2|TRBV5-1
CASSIGTLYGYTF
>TRBJ1-5|TRBV3-1/TRBV3-2
CASKGGSGNQPQHF
>TRBJ1-6|TRBV28
CASSLRQGYSPLHF
>TRBJ1-1|TRBV7-8
CASSLVRGTEAFF
>TRBJ1-1|TRBV9
CASSARDRGLNTEAFF
>TRBJ2-5|TRBV4-1
CASSQDGAIQETQYF
>TRBJ1-4|TRBV27
CASSDRQGITNEKLFF
>TRBJ1-1|TRBV3-1/TRBV3-2
CASSQQGLTEAFF
>TRBJ1-5|TRBV6-5
CASISHRNGNQPQHF
>TRBJ1-2|TRBV5-4
CASRDRARYGYTF
>TRBJ1-1|TRBV2
CASSTRRDTEAFF
>TRBJ1-1|TRBV18
CASSLRQDMNTEAFF
>TRBJ1-2|TRBV7-2
CASSLEVGETYGYTF
>TRBJ1-6|TRBV5-4
CASSLMTDSPLHF
>TRBJ2-1|TRBV18
CASSPTMGNEQFF
>TRBJ1-1|TRBV6-2/TRBV6-3
CASSPNLGEAFF
>TRBJ1-2|TRBV28
CASSLGLTNYGYTF
>TRBJ1-5|TRBV5-1
CASSLRGDTGQPQHF
>TRBJ2-7|TRBV5-1
CASSPLAATGAPNEQYF
>TRBJ2-2|TRBV10-3
CAISEPGRNTGELFF
>TRBJ1-5|TRBV19
CASSMDRNQPQHF
>TRBJ2-1|TRBV7-3
CASSLQGYNEQFF
>TRBJ2-3|TRBV6-2/TRBV6-3
CASSYSRRQPRSTDTQYF
>TRBJ2-1|TRBV7-6
CASSLDGRYYNEQFF
>TRBJ2-1|TRBV3-1/TRBV3-2
CASRSRGGVNEQFF
>TRBJ2-5|TRBV14
CASSRLAGEEVTQYF
>TRBJ1-2|TRBV12-3/TRBV12-4
CASSAAARRGYTF